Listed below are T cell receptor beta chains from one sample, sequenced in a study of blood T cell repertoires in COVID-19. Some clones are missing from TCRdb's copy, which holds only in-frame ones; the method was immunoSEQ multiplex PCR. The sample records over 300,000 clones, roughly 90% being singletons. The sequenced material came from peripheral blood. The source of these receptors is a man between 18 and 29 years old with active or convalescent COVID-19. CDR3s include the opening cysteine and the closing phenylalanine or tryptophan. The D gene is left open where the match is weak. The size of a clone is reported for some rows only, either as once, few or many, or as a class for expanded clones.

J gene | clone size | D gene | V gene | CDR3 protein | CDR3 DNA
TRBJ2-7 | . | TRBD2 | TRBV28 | CASSFGGVGEQYF | TGTGCCAGCAGTTTTGGGGGGGTTGGTGAGCAGTACTTC
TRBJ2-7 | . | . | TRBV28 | CASSLLGGDPWEQYF | TGTGCCAGCAGTTTATTGGGCGGGGACCCCTGGGAGCAGTACTTC
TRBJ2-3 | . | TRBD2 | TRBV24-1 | CATSDFSGGTDTQYF | TGTGCCACCAGTGATTTTAGCGGGGGCACAGATACGCAGTATTTT
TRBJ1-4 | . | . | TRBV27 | CASSLSPGDGFRRANEKLFF | TGTGCCAGCAGTTTATCACCGGGGGACGGTTTTCGGCGGGCTAATGAAAAACTGTTTTTT
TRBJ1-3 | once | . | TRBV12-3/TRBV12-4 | CARRLGNTIYF | TGTGCCAGGCGTTTGGGAAACACCATATATTTT
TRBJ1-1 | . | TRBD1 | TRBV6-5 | CASIPGQGAGEAFF | TGTGCCAGCATACCGGGACAGGGGGCTGGGGAAGCTTTCTTT
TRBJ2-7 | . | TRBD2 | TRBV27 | CASSLGGGDSYEQYF | TGTGCCAGCAGTCTGGGCGGGGGGGACTCCTACGAGCAGTACTTC
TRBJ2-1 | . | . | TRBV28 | CASTRYNEQFF | TGTGCCAGCACCAGGTACAATGAGCAGTTCTTC
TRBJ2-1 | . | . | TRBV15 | CATSRDRLVVDEQFF | TGTGCCACCAGCAGAGATCGACTAGTTGTCGATGAGCAGTTCTTC
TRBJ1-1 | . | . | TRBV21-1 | CASSNRGADTEAFF | TGTGCCAGCTCAAACCGGGGGGCCGACACTGAAGCTTTCTTT
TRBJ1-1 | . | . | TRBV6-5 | CASSYSTGGRRTEAFF | TGTGCCAGCAGTTACTCGACCGGGGGGCGTAGGACTGAAGCTTTCTTT
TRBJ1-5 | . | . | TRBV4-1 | CASSLLPGSNQPQHF | TGCGCCAGCAGCCTCCTCCCGGGTAGCAATCAGCCCCAGCATTTT
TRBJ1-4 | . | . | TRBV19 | CASSADSATNEKLFF | TGTGCCAGTAGTGCGGACAGTGCAACTAATGAAAAACTGTTTTTT
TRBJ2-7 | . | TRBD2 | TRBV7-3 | CASSFAGGPGYEQYF | TGTGCCAGCAGCTTTGCGGGAGGCCCCGGATACGAGCAGTACTTC
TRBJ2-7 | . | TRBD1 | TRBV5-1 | CASIGQGLSEQYF | TGCGCCAGCATTGGACAGGGTCTAAGCGAGCAGTACTTC
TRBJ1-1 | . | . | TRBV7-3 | CASSLHTDTEAFF | TGTGCCAGCAGCTTGCACACCGACACTGAAGCTTTCTTT
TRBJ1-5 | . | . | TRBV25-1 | CASIRFEGRPNSNQPQHF | TGTGCCAGCATCAGGTTCGAGGGCAGACCGAATAGCAATCAGCCCCAGCATTTT
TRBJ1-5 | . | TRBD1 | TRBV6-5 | CASSRTGVNQPQHF | TGTGCCAGCTCCCGGACAGGGGTCAATCAGCCCCAGCATTTT
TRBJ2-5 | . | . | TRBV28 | CASTQGGQIEETQYF | TGTGCCAGCACCCAGGGCGGACAGATAGAAGAGACCCAGTACTTC
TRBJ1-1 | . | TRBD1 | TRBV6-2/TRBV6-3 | CASSYPTGTGHGTEAFF | TGTGCCAGCAGTTACCCTACAGGGACAGGTCATGGTACTGAAGCTTTCTTT
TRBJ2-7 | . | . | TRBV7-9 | CASSPTTGPTAYEQYF | TGTGCCAGCAGCCCAACGACAGGTCCAACAGCTTACGAGCAGTACTTC
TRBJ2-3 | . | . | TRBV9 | CASSVRGIRGDTQYF | TGTGCCAGCAGCGTACGAGGAATCAGGGGAGATACGCAGTATTTT
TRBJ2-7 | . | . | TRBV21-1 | CASSNFPTGWDEQYF | TGTGCCAGCAGCAACTTCCCGACAGGGTGGGACGAGCAGTACTTC
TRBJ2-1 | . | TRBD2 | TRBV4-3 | CASSRVMTSGGNEQFF | TGCGCCAGCAGCCGCGTCATGACTAGCGGAGGGAATGAGCAGTTCTTC
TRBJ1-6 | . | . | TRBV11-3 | CASSLALNSPLHF | TGTGCCAGCAGCTTAGCCCTTAATTCACCCCTCCACTTT
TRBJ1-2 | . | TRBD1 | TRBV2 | CASRTRDRGSGYTF | TGTGCCAGCAGGACCCGGGACAGGGGATCAGGCTACACCTTC
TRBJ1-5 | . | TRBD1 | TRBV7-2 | CASSFRQGGNQPQHF | TGTGCCAGCAGCTTCAGACAGGGAGGCAATCAGCCCCAGCATTTT
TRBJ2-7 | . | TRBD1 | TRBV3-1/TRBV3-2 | CASRSGQAYEQYF | TGTGCCAGCAGATCGGGACAGGCCTACGAGCAGTACTTC
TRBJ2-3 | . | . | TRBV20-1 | CSASPVARADTQYF | TGCAGTGCTAGTCCTGTAGCCAGGGCAGATACGCAGTATTTT
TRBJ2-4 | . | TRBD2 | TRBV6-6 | CASSPQRTSGSPKNIQYF | TGTGCCAGCAGTCCTCAGCGGACTAGCGGGAGTCCCAAAAACATTCAGTACTTC
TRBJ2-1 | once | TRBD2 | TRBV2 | CASRLAGGSSYNEQFF | TGTGCCAGCAGGCTAGCGGGGGGGAGCTCCTACAATGAGCAGTTCTTC
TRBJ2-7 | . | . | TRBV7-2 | CASSLSWQSYEQYF | TGTGCCAGCAGCTTATCCTGGCAAAGCTACGAGCAGTACTTC
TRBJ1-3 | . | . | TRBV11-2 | CASSFFRGHSGNTIYF | TGTGCCAGCAGCTTCTTCAGGGGCCACTCTGGAAACACCATATATTTT
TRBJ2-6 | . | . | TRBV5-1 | CASSFAGSHSGANVLTF | TGCGCCAGCAGCTTTGCGGGCTCCCACTCTGGGGCCAACGTCCTGACTTTC
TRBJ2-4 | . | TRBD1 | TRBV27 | CASSPRQGSKNIQYF | TGTGCCAGCAGTCCACGACAGGGTTCAAAAAACATTCAGTACTTC
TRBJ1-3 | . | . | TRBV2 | CASSEGWSSDRSGNTIYF | TGTGCCAGCAGTGAAGGATGGTCAAGCGACCGCTCTGGAAACACCATATATTTT
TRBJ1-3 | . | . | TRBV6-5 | CASSYSIPGLNTIYF | TGTGCCAGCAGTTACTCGATACCGGGACTCAACACCATATATTTT
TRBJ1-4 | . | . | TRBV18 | CASSAGTNEKLFF | TGTGCCAGCTCAGCAGGGACTAATGAAAAACTGTTTTTT
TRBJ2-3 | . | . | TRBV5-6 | CASSLLLADTQYF | TGTGCCAGCAGCTTGTTGCTAGCAGATACGCAGTATTTT
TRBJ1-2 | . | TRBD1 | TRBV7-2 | CASSLVGQGYGYTF | TGTGCCAGCAGCTTAGTGGGACAGGGATACGGCTACACCTTC
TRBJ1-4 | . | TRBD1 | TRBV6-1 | CASSDTGARDEKLFF | TGTGCCAGCAGTGACACAGGGGCGAGAGATGAAAAACTGTTTTTT
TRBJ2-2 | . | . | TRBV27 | CASKLAGNTGELFF | TGTGCCAGCAAACTTGCAGGAAACACCGGGGAGCTGTTTTTT
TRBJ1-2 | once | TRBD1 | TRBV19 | CANTKTRGAGYGYTF | TGTGCCAATACGAAAACCAGGGGGGCTGGCTATGGCTACACCTTC
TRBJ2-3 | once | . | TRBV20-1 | CSASGGGLDTQYF | TGCAGTGCTAGTGGGGGGGGGCTAGATACGCAGTATTTT
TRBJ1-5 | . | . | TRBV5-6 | CASSLDGRDQPQHF | TGTGCCAGCAGCTTGGACGGGAGGGATCAGCCCCAGCATTTT
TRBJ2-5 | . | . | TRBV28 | CASSLRLGAYQETQYF | TGTGCCAGCAGTTTAAGGTTGGGGGCCTACCAAGAGACCCAGTACTTC
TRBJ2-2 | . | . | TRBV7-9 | CASKNVGGGGELFF | TGTGCCAGCAAAAACGTCGGGGGAGGCGGGGAGCTGTTTTTT
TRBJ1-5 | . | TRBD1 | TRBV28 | CAIEQGISNQPQHF | TGTGCCATCGAACAGGGGATTAGCAATCAGCCCCAGCATTTT
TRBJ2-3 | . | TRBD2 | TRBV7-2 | CASSLIGSGGRTDTQYF | TGTGCCAGCAGCCTTATCGGGAGCGGGGGTCGCACAGATACGCAGTATTTT
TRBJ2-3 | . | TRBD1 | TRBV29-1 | CSVSKGTGTDTQYF | TGCAGCGTCTCAAAGGGGACAGGCACAGATACGCAGTATTTT
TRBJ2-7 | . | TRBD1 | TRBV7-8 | CASSWDSSYEQYF | TGTGCCAGCAGCTGGGACAGCTCCTACGAGCAGTACTTC
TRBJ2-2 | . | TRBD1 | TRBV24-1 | CATSDPDRGDYPGELFF | TGTGCCACCAGTGACCCCGACAGGGGAGATTACCCCGGGGAGCTGTTTTTT
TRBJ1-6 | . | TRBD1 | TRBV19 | CASCGQGRTPLHF | TGTGCCAGTTGCGGACAGGGGAGGACACCCCTCCACTTT
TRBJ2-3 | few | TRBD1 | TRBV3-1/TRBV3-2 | CAPNPKFRQGVFTDTQYF | TGTGCCCCCAACCCCAAATTCCGACAGGGGGTCTTCACAGATACGCAGTATTTT
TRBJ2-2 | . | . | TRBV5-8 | CASSPRLRLNTGELFF | TGTGCCAGCAGCCCTAGGTTACGGTTGAACACCGGGGAGCTGTTTTTT